A single sample gave rise to the 5 T cell receptor gamma chains below, sequenced in a study of gammadelta T cells in human blood. TCRdb used CATT to re-call clones from the RT-PCR reads. The data show under 600 gamma-chain clones, around 3.5% seen once. The sequenced material came from non-Vgamma9Vdelta2 gamma-delta T cells from adult blood. The receptors derive from a human donor.

By its share, this clone is large. The chain links TRGV8 to TRGJ1 or TRGJ2. V was pared by 3 bases and J by 2 bases, with 7 bases of the junction left unmatched. Germline V gene sequence: CDR1 VENAVY, CDR2 YDSYNSRV. This CDR3 spans 14 amino acids. The DNA for the CDR3 is TGTGCCACCTGGGATCAGCCCCATTATTATAAGAAACTCTTT. This sequence encodes CATWDQPHYYKKLF.

As concerns this clone: The DNA is left out, because the CDR3 cannot be placed on it with certainty; the CDR3 is given as TCRdb lists it. TRGV4 is the V gene, and the J gene was not called. In germline, CDR1 is EGSTGY, CDR2 YDSYTSSV. 31 amino acids form the CDR3, both terminal residues included. CDR3 sequence reads: CATWDRGIIRNSLAVEQHLLSQVSIGRIQHF.

This clone counts as large. J is TRGJ1 or TRGJ2 and V is TRGV4. CDR1 and CDR2 (germline): EGSTGY, YDSYTSSV. Trimming took 4 bases from V and 3 from J; bases not matched to a gene: 3. This CDR3 is built from 12 residues. The CDR3 bases are TGTGCCACCTGGGAATCTTATTATAAGAAACTCTTT. Translation: CATWESYYKKLF.

As concerns this clone: A much more abundant neighbour one base away suggests this may be a read error. The rearrangement joins TRGV3 to TRGJ1 or TRGJ2. The CDR3 is made up of 10 amino acids. V dropped 2 bases and J dropped 10; count of bases not matched to a gene: 2. CDR1 is VTNTFY, CDR2 YDVSTARD, per germline (reference sequence). The CDR3: CATWDKKKLF. In DNA form, the CDR3 reads TGTGCCACCTGGGACAAGAAGAAACTCTTT.

Details on this clone: Relative to the germline gene, one junction end is altered; a read error may explain this. The chain has TRGV4 and TRGJ1 or TRGJ2. There are 12 residues in the CDR3. Looked up from germline, CDR1 is EGSTGY and CDR2 is YDSYTSSV. CDR3 region: CATGDGQYKKLF. As DNA, the CDR3 is TGTGCCACCGGGGATGGGCAATATAAGAAACTCTTT.